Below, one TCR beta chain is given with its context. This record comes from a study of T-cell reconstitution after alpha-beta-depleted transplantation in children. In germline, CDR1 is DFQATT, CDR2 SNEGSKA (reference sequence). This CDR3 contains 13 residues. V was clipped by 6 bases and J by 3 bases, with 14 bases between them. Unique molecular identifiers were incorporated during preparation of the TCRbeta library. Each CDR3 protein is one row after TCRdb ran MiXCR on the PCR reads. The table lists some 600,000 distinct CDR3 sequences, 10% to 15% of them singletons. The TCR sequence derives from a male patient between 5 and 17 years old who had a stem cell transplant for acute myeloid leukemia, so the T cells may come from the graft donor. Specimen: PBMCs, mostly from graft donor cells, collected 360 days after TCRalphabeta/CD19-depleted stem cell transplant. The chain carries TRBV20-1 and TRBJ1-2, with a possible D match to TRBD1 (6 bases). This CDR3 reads CSAITGKDYGYTF. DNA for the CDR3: TGCAGTGCCATTACAGGGAAGGACTATGGCTACACCTTC.